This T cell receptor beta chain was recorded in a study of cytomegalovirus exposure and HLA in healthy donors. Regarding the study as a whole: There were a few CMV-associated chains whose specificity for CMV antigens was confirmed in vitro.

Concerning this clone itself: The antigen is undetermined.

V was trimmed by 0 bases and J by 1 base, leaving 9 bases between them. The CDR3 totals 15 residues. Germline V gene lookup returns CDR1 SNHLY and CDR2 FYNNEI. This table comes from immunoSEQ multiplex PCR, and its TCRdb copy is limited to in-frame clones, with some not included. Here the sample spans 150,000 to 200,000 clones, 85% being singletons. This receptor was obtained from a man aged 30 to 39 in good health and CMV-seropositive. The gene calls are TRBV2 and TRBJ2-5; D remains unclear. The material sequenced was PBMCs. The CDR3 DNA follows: TGTGCCAGCAGTGAAGCGGGCGTTTTCCAAGAGACCCAGTACTTC. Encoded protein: CASSEAGVFQETQYF.